This TCR beta chain was identified during a study of T-cell memory formation after mild COVID-19. Study results and limitations: Researchers found some responding clones in pre-infection memory, a sign that cross-reactive memory joined.

Germline-derived CDR1 and CDR2 are KGHDR and SFDVKD. The CDR3 is 12 residues long. Trimming removed 4 bases from V and 5 bases from J, with 7 bases in between. From the 5' RACE reads, TCRdb called clonotypes with MiXCR, one entry per CDR3 protein. The sample holds about 270,000 distinct CDR3 sequences, 15% to 20% seen once. A word on this clonotype: Its target is not known.

The receptor was isolated from a man aged 18-30 years who had mild COVID-19 (a few samples of this study predate the infection). Cell type and time point are not known. Sequences were obtained from PBMCs or a T cell subset sorted from them (not recorded which). The V gene is TRBV24-1, the J gene TRBJ1-2; D is unclear. DNA of the CDR3: TGTGCCACCAGTGAGCCCACTTATGGCTACACCTTC. Translation: CATSEPTYGYTF.